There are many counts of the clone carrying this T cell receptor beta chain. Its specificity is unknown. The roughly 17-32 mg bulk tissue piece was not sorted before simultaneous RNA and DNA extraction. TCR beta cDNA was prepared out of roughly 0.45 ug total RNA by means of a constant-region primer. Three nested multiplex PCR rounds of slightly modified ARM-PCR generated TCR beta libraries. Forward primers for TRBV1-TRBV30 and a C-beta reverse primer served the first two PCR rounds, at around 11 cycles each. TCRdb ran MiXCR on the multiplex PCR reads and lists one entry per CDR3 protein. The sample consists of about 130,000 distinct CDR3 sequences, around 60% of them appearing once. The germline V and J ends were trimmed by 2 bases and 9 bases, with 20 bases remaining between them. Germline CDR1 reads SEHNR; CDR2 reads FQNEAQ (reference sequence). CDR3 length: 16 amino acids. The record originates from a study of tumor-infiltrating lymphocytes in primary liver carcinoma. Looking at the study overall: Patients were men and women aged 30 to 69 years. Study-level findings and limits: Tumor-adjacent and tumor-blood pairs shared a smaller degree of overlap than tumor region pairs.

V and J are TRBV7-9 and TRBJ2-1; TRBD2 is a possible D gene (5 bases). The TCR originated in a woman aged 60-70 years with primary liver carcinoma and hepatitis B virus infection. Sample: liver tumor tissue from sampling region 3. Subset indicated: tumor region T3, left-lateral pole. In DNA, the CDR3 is TGTGCCAGCAGCTTATCATCGGTGGTAGCCGGGATTGAGCAGTTCTTC. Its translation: CASSLSSVVAGIEQFF.